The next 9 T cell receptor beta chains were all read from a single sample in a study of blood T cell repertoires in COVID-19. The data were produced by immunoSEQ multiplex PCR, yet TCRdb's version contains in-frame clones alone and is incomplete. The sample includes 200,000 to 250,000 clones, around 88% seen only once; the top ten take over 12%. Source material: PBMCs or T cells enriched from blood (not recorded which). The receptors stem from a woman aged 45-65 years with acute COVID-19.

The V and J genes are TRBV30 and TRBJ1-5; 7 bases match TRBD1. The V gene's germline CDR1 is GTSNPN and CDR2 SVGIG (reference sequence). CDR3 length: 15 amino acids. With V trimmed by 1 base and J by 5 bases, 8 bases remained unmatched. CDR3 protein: CAWSGFPGQHQPQHF. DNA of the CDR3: TGTGCCTGGAGTGGTTTCCCGGGACAGCATCAGCCCCAGCATTTT.

The CDR3 region is CASRASDRVNYGYTF. The DNA of the CDR3 is TGTGCCAGCAGAGCGAGTGACAGGGTCAACTATGGCTACACCTTC. J is TRBJ1-2 and V is TRBV5-4; 7 bases are shared with TRBD1. Per the germline V gene, CDR1 is SGHNT and CDR2 is YYREEE (reference sequence). This CDR3 is built from 15 residues. V trimming: 5 bases; J trimming: 2 bases; junction bases outside the gene matches: 9.

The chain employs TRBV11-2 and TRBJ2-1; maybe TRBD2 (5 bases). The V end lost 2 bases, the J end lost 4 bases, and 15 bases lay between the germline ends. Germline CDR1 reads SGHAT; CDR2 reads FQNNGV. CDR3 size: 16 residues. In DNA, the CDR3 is TGTGCCAGCAGCTTATTTGCCCTAGCAGATTACAATGAGCAGTTCTTC. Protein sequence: CASSLFALADYNEQFF.

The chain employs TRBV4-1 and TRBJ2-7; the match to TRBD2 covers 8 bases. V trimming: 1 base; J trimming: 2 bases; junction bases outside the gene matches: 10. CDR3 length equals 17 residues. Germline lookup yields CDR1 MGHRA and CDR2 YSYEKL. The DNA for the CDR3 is TGCGCCAGCAGCCAAGGTGTCCCGCCGGGAGGGACCTACGAGCAGTACTTC. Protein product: CASSQGVPPGGTYEQYF.

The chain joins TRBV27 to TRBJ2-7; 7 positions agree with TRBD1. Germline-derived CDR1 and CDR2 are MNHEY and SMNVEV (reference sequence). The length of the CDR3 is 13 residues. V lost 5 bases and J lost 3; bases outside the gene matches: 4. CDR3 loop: CASSLGQYYEQYF. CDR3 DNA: TGTGCCAGCAGTCTGGGACAGTACTACGAGCAGTACTTC.

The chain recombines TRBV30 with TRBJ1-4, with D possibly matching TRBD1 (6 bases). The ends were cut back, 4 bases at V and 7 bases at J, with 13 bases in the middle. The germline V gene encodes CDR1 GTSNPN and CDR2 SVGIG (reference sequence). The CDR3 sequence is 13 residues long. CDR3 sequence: CAWNSGVVEKLFF. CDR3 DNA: TGTGCCTGGAACTCAGGGGTCGTTGAAAAACTGTTTTTT.

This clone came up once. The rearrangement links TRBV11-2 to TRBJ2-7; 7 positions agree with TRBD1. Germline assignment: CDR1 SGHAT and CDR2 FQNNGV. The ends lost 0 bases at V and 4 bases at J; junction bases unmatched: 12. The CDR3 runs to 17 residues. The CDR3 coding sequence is TGTGCCAGCAGCTTAGATCGTCCCAACAGGGGATTGTACGAGCAGTACTTC. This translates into CASSLDRPNRGLYEQYF.

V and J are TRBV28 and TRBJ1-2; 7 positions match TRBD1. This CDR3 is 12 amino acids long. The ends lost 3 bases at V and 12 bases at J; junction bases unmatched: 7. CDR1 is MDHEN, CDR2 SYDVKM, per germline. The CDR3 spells CASSFEGAQDTF. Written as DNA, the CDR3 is TGTGCCAGCAGTTTCGAGGGGGCGCAGGACACCTTC.

The CDR3 bases are TGCGCCAGCAGCGATCTGGCGGGAGGGCCGGGAGAGCAGTACTTC. It codes for CASSDLAGGPGEQYF. The gene calls are TRBV5-1 and TRBJ2-7; the match to TRBD2 covers 9 bases. Germline values: CDR1 SGHRS, CDR2 YFSETQ. The CDR3 is 15 amino acids. V lost 4 bases, J lost 7 bases, and 12 bases stayed unmatched.